This is a list of T cell receptor beta chains from one sample in a study of shared clonotypes between healthy human individuals. Clones were read by immunoSEQ multiplex PCR, and TCRdb kept only the in-frame ones, dropping some. The sample contains 330,000 or so clones, 73% of which appear only once. The specimen sequenced was memory CD4+ T cells sorted from blood. These receptor sequences come from a man aged 25-45 years in good health. The CDR3 runs from the conserved cysteine through the conserved F or W. The D gene is left open where the match is weak. Clone size is stated in some rows and not others, as once, few, many or a class when expanded.

clone_size: -
v_call: TRBV2
d_call: -
j_call: TRBJ2-7
cdr3_nt: TGTGCCAGCAGTACCGGGGACGGAACCGAGCAGTACTTC
cdr3_aa: CASSTGDGTEQYF

clone_size: -
v_call: TRBV9
d_call: -
j_call: TRBJ2-1
cdr3_nt: TGTGCCAGCAGCGTATACCCCGGGGACTCCTACAATGAGCAGTTCTTC
cdr3_aa: CASSVYPGDSYNEQFF

clone_size: -
v_call: TRBV5-1
d_call: -
j_call: TRBJ2-7
cdr3_nt: TGCGCCAGCAGCTTGGCCTCTTCTGGGGGCGAGCAGTACTTC
cdr3_aa: CASSLASSGGEQYF

clone_size: few
v_call: TRBV5-6
d_call: -
j_call: TRBJ2-1
cdr3_nt: TGTGCCAGCAGCTCCCTGGGACGGATCCACAATGAGCAGTTCTTC
cdr3_aa: CASSSLGRIHNEQFF

clone_size: -
v_call: TRBV10-3
d_call: TRBD1
j_call: TRBJ2-7
cdr3_nt: TGTGCCATCAGTGCCGGGACAGGGCCGGCCTACGAGCAGTACTTC
cdr3_aa: CAISAGTGPAYEQYF

clone_size: -
v_call: TRBV15
d_call: -
j_call: TRBJ1-1
cdr3_nt: TGTGCCACCAGCAGAGTGGGCAGAAACACTGAAGCTTTCTTT
cdr3_aa: CATSRVGRNTEAFF

clone_size: -
v_call: TRBV2
d_call: TRBD1
j_call: TRBJ2-2
cdr3_nt: TGTGCCAGCAGCTGGACAGGGGAGAACGGGGAGCTGTTTTTT
cdr3_aa: CASSWTGENGELFF

clone_size: -
v_call: TRBV7-9
d_call: TRBD1
j_call: TRBJ1-4
cdr3_nt: TGTGCCAGCAGCTTAGCGAGGACAGGGAATGAAAAACTGTTTTTT
cdr3_aa: CASSLARTGNEKLFF

clone_size: -
v_call: TRBV2
d_call: -
j_call: TRBJ2-1
cdr3_nt: TGTGCCAGCAGTGAAACGGGACCGATTCGCAATGAGCAGTTCTTC
cdr3_aa: CASSETGPIRNEQFF

clone_size: -
v_call: TRBV5-4
d_call: -
j_call: TRBJ2-5
cdr3_nt: TGTGCCAGCAGCTTGGTTTCAGCCTTGGAGACCCAGTACTTC
cdr3_aa: CASSLVSALETQYF

clone_size: -
v_call: TRBV4-3
d_call: -
j_call: TRBJ2-7
cdr3_nt: TGCGCCAGCAGCCAACGGGCAGGAGGGGCCTACGAGCAGTACTTC
cdr3_aa: CASSQRAGGAYEQYF

clone_size: -
v_call: TRBV5-4
d_call: TRBD1
j_call: TRBJ2-3
cdr3_nt: TGTGCCAGCAGCTGGACAGGGTCCCCAGAAAATACGCAGTATTTT
cdr3_aa: CASSWTGSPENTQYF

clone_size: -
v_call: TRBV29-1
d_call: TRBD1
j_call: TRBJ2-5
cdr3_nt: TGCAGCGTTGTGGGACAGAGGTACCAAGAGACCCAGTACTTC
cdr3_aa: CSVVGQRYQETQYF

clone_size: -
v_call: TRBV2
d_call: TRBD1
j_call: TRBJ2-1
cdr3_nt: TGTGCCAGCAGTAAGACAGGGGATGAGCAGTTCTTC
cdr3_aa: CASSKTGDEQFF

clone_size: few
v_call: TRBV5-5
d_call: TRBD2
j_call: TRBJ2-3
cdr3_nt: TGTGCCAGCAGCTTGAGGGTTAGCGGGACAGATACGCAGTATTTT
cdr3_aa: CASSLRVSGTDTQYF

clone_size: few
v_call: TRBV7-2
d_call: -
j_call: TRBJ2-2
cdr3_nt: TGTGCCAGCAGCTTAGAGGCCCGAACTACCGGGGAGCTGTTTTTT
cdr3_aa: CASSLEARTTGELFF

clone_size: many
v_call: TRBV6-6
d_call: TRBD2
j_call: TRBJ2-4
cdr3_nt: TGTGCCAGCATAAGCCTGGGAGGGCCCAAAAACATTCAGTACTTC
cdr3_aa: CASISLGGPKNIQYF

clone_size: -
v_call: TRBV5-6
d_call: -
j_call: TRBJ2-7
cdr3_nt: TGTGCCAGCAGCAACTCCTACGAGCAGTACTTC
cdr3_aa: CASSNSYEQYF

clone_size: -
v_call: TRBV5-1
d_call: -
j_call: TRBJ1-4
cdr3_nt: TGCGCCAGCAGCTCCTCAGGGGATCCTAATGAAAAACTGTTTTTT
cdr3_aa: CASSSSGDPNEKLFF

clone_size: few
v_call: TRBV19
d_call: TRBD2
j_call: TRBJ2-5
cdr3_nt: TGTGCCAGTAGTTTCCGGACTAGCGGGAGTATAGAGACCCAGTACTTC
cdr3_aa: CASSFRTSGSIETQYF

clone_size: -
v_call: TRBV5-5
d_call: -
j_call: TRBJ1-2
cdr3_nt: TGTGCCAGCAGCTTGGCGGGGCCGGGAGGCTACACCTTC
cdr3_aa: CASSLAGPGGYTF

clone_size: once
v_call: TRBV6-6
d_call: -
j_call: TRBJ2-7
cdr3_nt: TGTGCCAGCAGTCCCAGGGGTGGGGAGCAGTACTTC
cdr3_aa: CASSPRGGEQYF

clone_size: few
v_call: TRBV18
d_call: -
j_call: TRBJ2-6
cdr3_nt: TGTGCCAGCTCACCACCCGATAGGGGGGCCAACGTCCTGACTTTC
cdr3_aa: CASSPPDRGANVLTF

clone_size: -
v_call: TRBV4-3
d_call: -
j_call: TRBJ1-5
cdr3_nt: TGCGCCAGCAGCCAAGGCATAGGCAATCAGCCCCAGCATTTT
cdr3_aa: CASSQGIGNQPQHF

clone_size: -
v_call: TRBV9
d_call: -
j_call: TRBJ2-7
cdr3_nt: TGTGCCAGCAGCGTAGAAAGGACAGCCGAGCAGTACTTC
cdr3_aa: CASSVERTAEQYF

clone_size: -
v_call: TRBV27
d_call: TRBD2
j_call: TRBJ2-7
cdr3_nt: TGTGCCAGCAGTTTATATCGGGGGGATCCCTACGAGCAGTACTTC
cdr3_aa: CASSLYRGDPYEQYF

clone_size: -
v_call: TRBV7-9
d_call: -
j_call: TRBJ2-1
cdr3_nt: TGTGCCAGCAGCTTAGGTCCTCCGGAACGGAGGGAGTTCTTC
cdr3_aa: CASSLGPPERREFF

clone_size: many
v_call: TRBV9
d_call: -
j_call: TRBJ2-3
cdr3_nt: TGTGCCAGCAGCGCAGCGAGACAGTTCACAGATACGCAGTATTTT
cdr3_aa: CASSAARQFTDTQYF

clone_size: -
v_call: TRBV6-5
d_call: TRBD1
j_call: TRBJ1-2
cdr3_nt: TGTGCCAGCAGTTACTCTTTGGGACAGGGTTACGGCTACACCTTC
cdr3_aa: CASSYSLGQGYGYTF

clone_size: -
v_call: TRBV5-4
d_call: -
j_call: TRBJ2-2
cdr3_nt: TGTGCCAGCAGGTGGGGGACGAACACCGGGGAGCTGTTTTTT
cdr3_aa: CASRWGTNTGELFF

clone_size: few
v_call: TRBV14
d_call: TRBD2
j_call: TRBJ2-1
cdr3_nt: TGTGCCAGCAGCCAAGATCTTGGACTAGATGAGCAGTTCTTC
cdr3_aa: CASSQDLGLDEQFF

clone_size: -
v_call: TRBV28
d_call: TRBD2
j_call: TRBJ2-3
cdr3_nt: TGTGCCAGCAGTTTGATTCCCGGGGGAGGGATGGTAGATACGCAGTATTTT
cdr3_aa: CASSLIPGGGMVDTQYF

clone_size: -
v_call: TRBV29-1
d_call: TRBD1
j_call: TRBJ1-2
cdr3_nt: TGCAGCGCTAAACAGGGGGCTAACTATGGCTACACCTTC
cdr3_aa: CSAKQGANYGYTF

clone_size: -
v_call: TRBV5-4
d_call: -
j_call: TRBJ1-2
cdr3_nt: TGTGCCAGCAGCTTGGGGGGGGACCAATCCTATGGCTACACCTTC
cdr3_aa: CASSLGGDQSYGYTF

clone_size: -
v_call: TRBV7-9
d_call: TRBD1
j_call: TRBJ1-4
cdr3_nt: TGTGCCAGCAGCTTACCACAGGGGAGCGAAAAACTGTTTTTT
cdr3_aa: CASSLPQGSEKLFF

clone_size: -
v_call: TRBV5-4
d_call: TRBD2
j_call: TRBJ2-3
cdr3_nt: TGTGCCAGCAGTTTAGCGGGAGTCGACACAGATACGCAGTATTTT
cdr3_aa: CASSLAGVDTDTQYF

clone_size: -
v_call: TRBV5-6
d_call: -
j_call: TRBJ2-5
cdr3_nt: TGTGCCAGCAGCTTAGAAGGAGACGAGGGGGAGACCCAGTACTTC
cdr3_aa: CASSLEGDEGETQYF

clone_size: -
v_call: TRBV7-6
d_call: TRBD2
j_call: TRBJ2-3
cdr3_nt: TGTGCCAGCAGCCAGAGACTAGCGGGAGGCACAGATACGCAGTATTTT
cdr3_aa: CASSQRLAGGTDTQYF

clone_size: -
v_call: TRBV2
d_call: TRBD1
j_call: TRBJ1-1
cdr3_nt: TGTGCCAGCACCGACAGGGAGAACACTGAAGCTTTCTTT
cdr3_aa: CASTDRENTEAFF

clone_size: -
v_call: TRBV11-3
d_call: TRBD2
j_call: TRBJ2-3
cdr3_nt: TGTGCCAGCAGCTTAGGGTCCAGCGGGAGGACAGATACGCAGTATTTT
cdr3_aa: CASSLGSSGRTDTQYF

clone_size: -
v_call: TRBV27
d_call: TRBD1
j_call: TRBJ2-4
cdr3_nt: TGTGCCAGCAGTTTATCTTCCCCCCACCGGCGGGACAGGGGGGAAAACATTCAGTACTTC
cdr3_aa: CASSLSSPHRRDRGENIQYF

clone_size: -
v_call: TRBV14
d_call: TRBD2
j_call: TRBJ2-1
cdr3_nt: TGTGCCAGCAGCCAAGCGGGACTAGTGCTTGAGCAGTTCTTC
cdr3_aa: CASSQAGLVLEQFF

clone_size: -
v_call: TRBV28
d_call: TRBD2
j_call: TRBJ2-5
cdr3_nt: TGTGCCAGCAGCTTATCTAGCGGAGAGACCCAGTACTTC
cdr3_aa: CASSLSSGETQYF

clone_size: -
v_call: TRBV4-3
d_call: TRBD1
j_call: TRBJ2-7
cdr3_nt: TGCGCCAGCAGCCACGATGGGACAGCCTACGAGCAGTACTTC
cdr3_aa: CASSHDGTAYEQYF

clone_size: few
v_call: TRBV2
d_call: -
j_call: TRBJ2-5
cdr3_nt: TGTGCCAGCAGTGAAGGGGTAAAGACCCAGTACTTC
cdr3_aa: CASSEGVKTQYF

clone_size: many
v_call: TRBV5-1
d_call: -
j_call: TRBJ1-1
cdr3_nt: TGCGCCAGCAGCTTGGATCGAGAGCTAATGAACACTGAAGCTTTCTTT
cdr3_aa: CASSLDRELMNTEAFF

clone_size: -
v_call: TRBV30
d_call: TRBD1
j_call: TRBJ2-5
cdr3_nt: TGTGCCTGGAGTGTACGGGGGACAGGGAGGCAAGAGACCCAGTACTTC
cdr3_aa: CAWSVRGTGRQETQYF

clone_size: -
v_call: TRBV5-1
d_call: -
j_call: TRBJ2-1
cdr3_nt: TGCGCCAGCAGCTTGATGCTAGCGAGTAGCTCCTACAATGAGCAGTTCTTC
cdr3_aa: CASSLMLASSSYNEQFF

clone_size: -
v_call: TRBV10-2
d_call: TRBD2
j_call: TRBJ2-1
cdr3_nt: TGCGCCATCCGGCCGACTAGCGGGAGGAATGAGCAGTTCTTC
cdr3_aa: CAIRPTSGRNEQFF

clone_size: -
v_call: TRBV6-1
d_call: -
j_call: TRBJ2-5
cdr3_nt: TGTGCCAGCAGCCCGACGGGGATTGGGACCCAGTACTTC
cdr3_aa: CASSPTGIGTQYF

clone_size: -
v_call: TRBV7-9
d_call: TRBD1
j_call: TRBJ1-1
cdr3_nt: TGTGCCAGCAGCTTACAGGGACAGGCGACTGAAGCTTTCTTT
cdr3_aa: CASSLQGQATEAFF